This is a list of T cell receptor beta chains from one sample in a study of blood T cell repertoires in COVID-19. The assay was immunoSEQ multiplex PCR, and TCRdb's table has in-frame clones only and misses some. The sample records 150,000 to 200,000 clones, about 82% being singletons. Material: peripheral blood. All receptors derive from a woman aged 25 to 39 with acute or convalescent COVID-19. Both conserved end residues are part of each CDR3. Each record gives: J gene, clone size, V gene, D gene, CDR3 DNA, CDR3 protein. D genes are given only for firm matches. Some rows have no size entry. The others give once, few or many, or a class for an expanded clone.

TRBJ2-2 few TRBV27 TRBD2 TGTGCCAGCGGGCCCGGGACTAGCGGGAGGGCCGGTAGACCCGGGGAGCTGTTTTTT CASGPGTSGRAGRPGELFF
TRBJ2-7 - TRBV27 TRBD2 TGTGCCAGCAGTCCTGGACTAGCGGGTGTTTACGAGCAGTACTTC CASSPGLAGVYEQYF
TRBJ1-5 - TRBV28 - TGTGCCAGCAGTTTGGAGAGGGTTGACAATCAGCCCCAGCATTTT CASSLERVDNQPQHF
TRBJ2-1 few TRBV10-1 TRBD2 TGCGCCAGCAGTGGGGGTCCTAGCGGGAGGCCATACAATGAGCAGTTCTTC CASSGGPSGRPYNEQFF
TRBJ2-1 - TRBV11-2 TRBD2 TGTGCCAGCAGCCCGAGTTGGGGCGGGAGCTCCTACAATGAGCAGTTCTTC CASSPSWGGSSYNEQFF
TRBJ2-1 - TRBV10-3 TRBD1 TGTGCCATCAGTGAGAACGACAGGGTTTACAATGAGCAGTTCTTC CAISENDRVYNEQFF
TRBJ2-7 - TRBV5-1 TRBD1 TGCGCCAGCAGCTCCAGGGGGTCAGCCTCCTACGAGCAGTACTTC CASSSRGSASYEQYF
TRBJ1-5 - TRBV12-3/TRBV12-4 TRBD1 TGTGCCAGCAGTTTTGGGGACAGGCCGCATTTT CASSFGDRPHF
TRBJ2-5 - TRBV4-3 TRBD1 TGCGCCAGCAGCCAAGGGCTGACAGGGGGGAAGACCCAGTACTTC CASSQGLTGGKTQYF
TRBJ1-1 - TRBV7-9 - TGTGCCAGCAGTCCGGGAAACTTTGAAGCTTTCTTT CASSPGNFEAFF
TRBJ2-3 - TRBV7-9 TRBD1 TGTGCCAGCAGTTTATTCAAGGGGGCTAGCACAGATACGCAGTATTTT CASSLFKGASTDTQYF
TRBJ1-1 - TRBV6-5 TRBD1 TGTGCCAGCAGTTACGCGGGACAGGGGAGAAACACTGAAGCTTTCTTT CASSYAGQGRNTEAFF
TRBJ1-2 - TRBV14 TRBD1 TGTGCCAGCAGCCTCTGGACAGGCGGCTACACCTTC CASSLWTGGYTF
TRBJ1-2 - TRBV28 - TGTGCCAGCAGCCCCGGGCAGGGGGGCTACACCTTC CASSPGQGGYTF
TRBJ2-1 few TRBV5-6 TRBD1 TGTGCCAGTTCAGCCGTAGGGACAGGGATTTATGAGCAGTTCTTC CASSAVGTGIYEQFF
TRBJ1-5 - TRBV28 - TGTGCCAGCAGTTTGACGAGGGATCAGCCCCAGCATTTT CASSLTRDQPQHF